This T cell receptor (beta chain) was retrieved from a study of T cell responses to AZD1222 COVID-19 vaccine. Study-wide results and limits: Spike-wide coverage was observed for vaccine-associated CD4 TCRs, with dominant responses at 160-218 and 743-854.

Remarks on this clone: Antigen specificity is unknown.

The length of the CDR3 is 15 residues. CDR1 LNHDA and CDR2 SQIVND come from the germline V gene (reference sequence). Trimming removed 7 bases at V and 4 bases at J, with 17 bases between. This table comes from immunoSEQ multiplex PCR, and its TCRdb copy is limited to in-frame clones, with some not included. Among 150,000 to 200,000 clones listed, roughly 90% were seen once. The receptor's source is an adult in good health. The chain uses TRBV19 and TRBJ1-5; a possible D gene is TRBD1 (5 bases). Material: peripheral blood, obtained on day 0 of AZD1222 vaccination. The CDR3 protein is CASIRDGALNQPQHF. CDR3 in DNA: TGTGCCAGTATCCGGGACGGAGCACTAAATCAGCCCCAGCATTTT.